This TCR beta chain emerged from a study of blood T cell repertoires in COVID-19 (TCRdb year 2020). At the level of the whole study: The collaborator samples originated in the United States, Italy and Spain and spanned the acute and convalescent phases of COVID-19. The prospective study material was composed of cDNA or gDNA derived from T cells, B-cell-depleted T cells, or PBMCs. Subjects who had been exposed to COVID-19, were actively infected with it, or had recovered from it provided the deeply sampled blood TCRbeta repertoires that made up the dataset. The repertoires were made available in a free public database intended to serve as a resource for research on the immune response to SARS-CoV-2. Samples came from the ongoing ImmuneRACE study (first 160 participants) plus 1,254 subjects from 6 global collaborators. A de-identified subject ID, COVID-19 status, age in years and sex were almost always included in the sample metadata. Where HLA class I and class II types were available, the types were taken from metadata supplied by the sample provider, not from assay-based typing. General findings and caveats noted by the study authors: The quantity of clinical and demographic metadata differed by source and by participant and was supplied without curation.

The CDR3 starts with the cysteine, ends with the phenylalanine, and has 16 residues. CDR3 DNA only is kept here, 48 bases in frame from base 1. The CDR1 and CDR2 encoded by the germline V gene (reference sequence) are SGHNT and YYREEE. After removal of 0 bases from V and 3 bases from J, the junction retains 3 bases not matched to a gene. The immunoSEQ Assay, a bias-controlled multiplex PCR, was used to amplify TCRbeta CDR3 regions from genomic DNA. Concerning the study's data processing: Nucleated cell counts per sample were estimated from amplification of reference gene primers within the assay. Sequence reads were collapsed and filtered to measure the absolute abundance of every unique TCRbeta CDR3 rearrangement. For each sample, productive Simpson clonality was calculated as the square root of Simpson's diversity index across productive rearrangements. Sourced from immuneACCESS, this table was stored by TCRdb with only in-frame sequences that have V and J called. A share of the clones is absent; for the studies checked, an unresolved V gene accounts for under half, and the remainder has no known explanation. V and J calls and clone size are copied from that table; D and trimming were computed from the DNA. In all, the sample holds some 87,000 clones, and 85% to 90% of those were seen once. Roughly 4.2% of the sample is in the top ten clones.

One collaborating source in Seattle enrolled patients during active infection and followed them longitudinally through the course of disease. Whole blood was collected in K2EDTA tubes by collaborating institutions according to the institutions' own protocols. For TCRbeta analysis, collaborator samples were shipped as frozen whole blood, as isolated PBMCs, or as DNA extracted from either sample type. For this clone: This clone's antigen is unknown. There are no base qualities to consult, and no much larger clone falls within one base. This sample includes further DNA sequences coding for the same CDR3.

Rearrangement joined TRBV5-4 to TRBJ2-3; the junction holds 11 bases that match TRBD2. The source material was peripheral blood. The TCR was taken from a human donor with COVID-19, enrolled during active disease. The donor label of this sample is uncertain. The CDR3 corresponds to CASSLVAGGSTDTQYF. The nucleotide sequence is TGTGCCAGCAGCTTGGTAGCGGGGGGGTCGACAGATACGCAGTATTTT.